The subject of this entry is one TCR beta chain. Its cognate antigen is unknown. The V segment lost 4 bases and the J segment 3 bases; nucleotides outside the gene matches: 9. This CDR3 comprises 16 residues. Germline V lookup: CDR1 SGDLS, CDR2 YYNGEE. The entry originates in a study of PD-1 blockade in classical Hodgkin lymphoma. Study results and caveats: Complete responders' diversity at baseline resembled that of newly diagnosed patients. Relapsed/refractory patients reportedly had the lowest baseline TCR diversity, below newly diagnosed patients, who were below healthy donors.

Autologous stem cell transplantation was followed by relapse in every patient, and brentuximab vedotin exposure varied. Assay used: immunoSEQ multiplex PCR; TCRdb lists only in-frame clones, some missing. The sample lists 95,000 to 100,000 clones, roughly 90% occurring once. The source was peripheral blood mononuclear cells (PBMCs), collected before the second cycle of nivolumab. The TCR sequence derives from a human donor with classical Hodgkin lymphoma. This rearrangement joins TRBV9 to TRBJ2-7; 11 bases align to TRBD1. In DNA form, the CDR3 reads TGTGCCAGCAGCCACGGGACAGGGGGGTCCCTCTACGAGCAGTACTTC. It encodes CASSHGTGGSLYEQYF.